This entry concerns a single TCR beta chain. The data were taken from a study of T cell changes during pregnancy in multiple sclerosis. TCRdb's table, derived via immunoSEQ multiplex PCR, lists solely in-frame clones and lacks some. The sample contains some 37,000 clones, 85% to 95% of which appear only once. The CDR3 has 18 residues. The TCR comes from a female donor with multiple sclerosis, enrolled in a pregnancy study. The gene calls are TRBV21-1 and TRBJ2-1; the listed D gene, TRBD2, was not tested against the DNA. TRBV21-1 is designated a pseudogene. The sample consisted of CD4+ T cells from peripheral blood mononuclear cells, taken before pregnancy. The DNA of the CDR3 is TGTGCCAGCAGCAAAGGGAGATACGAGCGGGGAGGTGGGGATGAGCAGTTCTTC. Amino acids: CASSKGRYERGGGDEQFF.